One sample yielded the 10 T cell receptor beta chains listed below, sequenced in a study of molecular identifiers for immune sequencing clone quantification. TCRdb reprocessed the PCR reads with MiXCR, giving one entry per CDR3 protein. The sample carries some 59,000 distinct CDR3 sequences, about 25% recorded once. Sequencing input: naive CD8+ T cells from blood, with Jurkat cell RNA spiked in. Noted subset: FACS-sorted CD8+CD4-CCR7+CD45RA+ naive T cells. All receptors derive from a human donor in good health. Some libraries in this study had Jurkat cell RNA spiked in.

A note on this clonotype: Lacking the conserved final phenylalanine or tryptophan, this CDR3 likely reflects a read error. This chain connects TRBV2 to TRBJ1-5, with TRBD1 as a possible D gene (6 bases). The CDR3 covers 16 residues. Looked up from germline, CDR1 is SNHLY and CDR2 is FYNNEI. The DNA of the CDR3 is TGTGCCAGCAGACCCGACAGGTCGTATAGCAATCAGCACCAGCATTCT. It translates to CASRPDRSYSNQHQHS.

This clonotype occurred many times. This chain connects TRBV19 to TRBJ1-4; the D is unclear. Trimming removed 1 base at V and 7 bases at J, with 13 bases between. CDR3 length: 15 residues. Germline loops: CDR1 LNHDA, CDR2 SQIVND (reference sequence). CDR3 nucleotides: TGTGCCAGTAGTATAGGGGAAGGAGGAAGTGAAAAACTGTTTTTT. Amino acid sequence: CASSIGEGGSEKLFF.

A word on this clonotype: This clone may be a read error of a much larger clone one base away. The chain is built from TRBV7-9 and TRBJ2-5; tentative D call: TRBD1 (6 bases). Germline CDR1 SEHNR, CDR2 FQNEAQ (reference sequence). This CDR3 has 14 amino acids. V was shortened by 4 bases and J by 5 bases, with 14 bases between the two germline ends. The CDR3 coding sequence is TGTGCCAGCAGCTGGGGATCAGGGGCCGAGACCCAGTACTTC. This encodes CASSWGSGAETQYF.

Many counts were recorded for this clonotype. V and J are TRBV3-1 and TRBJ2-3, with 13 positions matching TRBD2. This CDR3 comprises 17 residues. V dropped 5 bases and J dropped 0; count of bases not matched to a gene: 5. In germline, CDR1 is LGHDT, CDR2 YNNKEL (reference sequence). CDR3 sequence: CASSAGTSGTSTDTQYF. The CDR3 coding sequence is TGTGCCAGCAGCGCCGGGACTAGCGGGACTAGCACAGATACGCAGTATTTT.

This clonotype was counted at least ten times. The chain has TRBV4-3 and TRBJ2-3, with D possibly TRBD2 on 6 matching bases. CDR3 length: 15 amino acids. The V gene lost 3 bases and the J gene lost 2 bases, with 12 bases spanning the gap. The germline V gene has CDR1 LGHNA and CDR2 YSLEER. The CDR3 loop is CASSHSGSTTDTQYF. In DNA, the CDR3 is TGCGCCAGCAGCCATAGCGGATCTACCACAGATACGCAGTATTTT.

This clonotype was detected many times. V usage is TRBV9 and J usage is TRBJ2-5, with no clear D. V lost 0 bases and J lost 1, with 7 bases in between. The CDR3 totals 14 residues. CDR1 and CDR2 from the germline V gene are SGDLS and YYNGEE. The DNA for the CDR3 is TGTGCCAGCAGCGTAGGCGGATCCCAAGAGACCCAGTACTTC. Translated: CASSVGGSQETQYF. Combining the CDR3 with reference TRBV9 and TRBJ2-5 gives the whole variable domain DSGVTQTPKHLITATGQRVTLRCSPRSGDLSVYWYQQSLDQGLQFLIQYYNGEERAKGNILERFSAQQFPDLHSELNLSSLELGDSALYFCASSVGGSQETQYFGPGTRLLVL.

This clonotype was recorded at least ten times. V gene TRBV6-2 or TRBV6-3 combines with J gene TRBJ1-5; D is uncertain. The CDR3 contains 17 residues. The ends were cut back, 4 bases at V and 3 bases at J, with 19 bases in the middle. Germline CDR1 is MNHEY and CDR2 is SVGEGT. CDR3 amino acids: CASSSRTLLVNNQPQHF. The CDR3 bases are TGTGCCAGCAGTTCCAGGACCCTCCTAGTTAACAATCAGCCCCAGCATTTT.

This clonotype was found many times. V gene TRBV4-2 combines with J gene TRBJ1-5; the D gene is possibly TRBD1 (6 bases). The CDR3 is 17 amino acids. Trimming removed 1 base from V and 1 base from J, with 14 bases in between. Germline V CDR1 and CDR2: LGHNA, YNFKEQ. In DNA form, the CDR3 reads TGTGCCAGCAGCCAAGGACTTGCAGGGGACAGCAATCAGCCCCAGCATTTT. The encoded protein is CASSQGLAGDSNQPQHF.

This clonotype was observed at least ten times. The chain uses TRBV5-1 and TRBJ2-5; 7 nucleotides line up with TRBD2. The germline gives CDR1 SGHRS, CDR2 YFSETQ. The trim removed 7 bases at V and 5 bases at J, leaving 14 bases unmatched. This CDR3 contains 15 residues. In DNA form, the CDR3 reads TGCGCCAGCTCCGAAGGGACTACTCGGAGTGAGACCCAGTACTTC. Its protein is CASSEGTTRSETQYF.

Many counts were recorded for this clonotype. The chain links TRBV4-1 to TRBJ1-3, with D possibly TRBD1 on 6 matching bases. The V end lost 4 bases, the J end lost 0 bases, and 13 bases lay between the germline ends. The germline CDR1 and CDR2 sequences are MGHRA and YSYEKL. The CDR3 length is 16 residues. The CDR3 nucleotides are TGCGCCAGCAGCCCCGTAGACAGGAACTCTGGAAACACCATATATTTT. Its translation is CASSPVDRNSGNTIYF.